One T cell receptor (beta chain) is described in this entry. What it recognizes is unknown. This sample stems from a study of T cell responses to AZD1222 COVID-19 vaccine. Study background: Pooling of second doses given at about 4 or about 12 weeks was done. The study, taken as a whole, reports: Regions left unmutated in variants are reportedly the target of nearly half of spike-specific TCRs. Sampled repertoires all dated from after the peak T cell response.

Profiled with immunoSEQ multiplex PCR; TCRdb holds only in-frame clones, not every one. The profile covers some 100,000 clones, with approximately 87% appearing a single time and 3.3% taken by the ten largest. The receptor comes from an adult in good health. The material was peripheral blood, obtained on day 0 of AZD1222 vaccination.

The CDR3 loop reads CASSSGMGTNEKLFF. CDR3 coding DNA: TGTGCCAGCAGCTCTGGGATGGGGACTAATGAAAAACTGTTTTTT. The V gene is TRBV7-7, the J gene TRBJ1-4; D ambiguous. V dropped 4 bases and J dropped 2 bases, with 11 bases sitting between them. The CDR3 runs to 15 residues. CDR1 and CDR2 (germline): SSHAT, FNYEAQ (reference sequence).